Listed below are T cell receptor beta chains from one sample, sequenced in a study of response to subunit inactivated influenza vaccine. Using its own MiXCR run on the RT-PCR reads, TCRdb lists one record per CDR3 protein. The repertoire holds about 530,000 distinct CDR3 sequences, 12% seen once, with more than 8.5% in the top ten. This sample comprised PBMCs from blood, obtained on the day of vaccination. All receptors derive from a man aged 50 to 59 who received an inactivated influenza vaccine. CDR3s include the opening cysteine and the closing phenylalanine or tryptophan.

j_call v_call cdr3_aa
TRBJ2-1 TRBV20-1 CSASDTSGRAYNEQFF
TRBJ2-7 TRBV11-1 CASRPGQGATYEQYF
TRBJ2-1 TRBV27 CASSQQGISSYNEQFF
TRBJ2-7 TRBV28 CASSGQSGRALYEQYF
TRBJ1-2 TRBV3-1 CASSQSGTAHGYTF
TRBJ2-5 TRBV4-2 CASSQGGGAFQETQYF
TRBJ1-4 TRBV4-3 CASSQVQSATNEKLFF
TRBJ2-7 TRBV20-1 CSASPPGLAGGYEQYF
TRBJ2-5 TRBV20-1 CSARASQSQETQYF
TRBJ2-1 TRBV24-1 CATSDLRTPVEEQFF
TRBJ2-1 TRBV27 CASSLSRLPSAEQFF
TRBJ1-5 TRBV4-3 CASSQEYRAFNQPQHF
TRBJ2-2 TRBV6-5 CASSYGTGLGTGELFF
TRBJ2-4 TRBV12-3/TRBV12-4 CANPGQGTGKNIQYF
TRBJ1-4 TRBV4-1 CASYPLGWGTNEKLFF
TRBJ1-1 TRBV6-4 CASRKDREFKAFF
TRBJ1-1 TRBV28 CASQGGGQGNTEAFF
TRBJ2-3 TRBV7-2 CASSLSRGTDTQYF
TRBJ2-2 TRBV6-1 CASSTRGQGGTGELFF
TRBJ1-2 TRBV5-1 CASSTGQVGGYTF
TRBJ1-2 TRBV28 CASRGGGDDYGYTF
TRBJ2-7 TRBV6-2/TRBV6-3 CASSYPGTVSYEQYF
TRBJ1-1 TRBV10-3 CAISDPGTPNTEAFF
TRBJ2-2 TRBV12-5 CASGLVVGGPDTGELFF
TRBJ2-1 TRBV12-3/TRBV12-4 CASSFWGAWSDEQFF
TRBJ2-1 TRBV7-7 CASSPSEERYNEQFF
TRBJ1-1 TRBV20-1 CSARIGPNTEAFF
TRBJ1-5 TRBV15 CATSRDLRGQPQHF
TRBJ2-7 TRBV4-1 CASSLLGSDSSSSYEQYF
TRBJ2-1 TRBV2 CASRAQGPLNEQFF
TRBJ1-6 TRBV20-1 CSARDLTGSSYNSPLHF
TRBJ2-5 TRBV15 CATSRGRDSGKETQYF
TRBJ1-6 TRBV30 CAWSPGTGGRYNSPLHF
TRBJ2-5 TRBV2 CASSSWITEQETQYF
TRBJ2-3 TRBV11-2 CASSSTGPQIRNVDTQYF
TRBJ2-1 TRBV20-1 CSARVGTSSLNEQFF
TRBJ2-7 TRBV10-2 CASSERPYYEQYF
TRBJ2-3 TRBV6-1 CASSSGGPKTTDTQYF
TRBJ1-6 TRBV2 CASSQELVGPLIQALHF
TRBJ2-2 TRBV6-4 CASSDSIRAGELFF
TRBJ2-2 TRBV5-1 CASSLAGAGFRTSNTGELFF
TRBJ2-7 TRBV6-2/TRBV6-3 CASSLDRGWEQYF
TRBJ2-7 TRBV5-1 CASSLALGAYEQYF
TRBJ2-2 TRBV5-1 CASKDREGSTGELFF
TRBJ2-2 TRBV6-5 CASSYSRLGSGELFF
TRBJ2-5 TRBV11-2 CASSSVRGGGETQYF
TRBJ2-2 TRBV15 CATSRPLPQLPPGELFF
TRBJ2-7 TRBV12-3/TRBV12-4 CASSLRDRTYEQYF